Listed below are T cell receptor beta chains from one sample, sequenced in a study of blood T cell repertoires in COVID-19. Sequencing used immunoSEQ multiplex PCR; TCRdb keeps in-frame clones, though not all of them. The sample carries roughly 240,000 clones, 86% recorded once. Sequences were obtained from peripheral blood. The receptor source for this set is a man between 18 and 35 years old with active or convalescent COVID-19. Both conserved end residues are part of each CDR3. A D gene is named only where the DNA matches it firmly. Clone size is stated in some rows and not others, as once, few, many or a class when expanded.

size: once; D: .; J: TRBJ2-1; V: TRBV19; CDR3: CASKAIEQFF; DNA: TGTGCCAGTAAAGCGATTGAGCAGTTCTTC
size: .; D: .; J: TRBJ2-7; V: TRBV5-1; CDR3: CASSSGFYEQYF; DNA: TGCGCCAGCAGCTCCGGGTTCTACGAGCAGTACTTC
size: .; D: .; J: TRBJ1-4; V: TRBV9; CDR3: CASSPSPTTNEKLFF; DNA: TGTGCCAGCAGCCCTAGCCCCACAACTAATGAAAAACTGTTTTTT
size: few; D: TRBD1; J: TRBJ2-7; V: TRBV28; CDR3: CASSLPGTENEQYF; DNA: TGTGCCAGCAGTCTTCCCGGGACAGAGAACGAGCAGTACTTC
size: .; D: TRBD1; J: TRBJ1-6; V: TRBV28; CDR3: CASSSMGQQNSPLHF; DNA: TGTGCCAGCAGTTCCATGGGACAGCAAAATTCACCCCTCCACTTT
size: .; D: .; J: TRBJ2-3; V: TRBV28; CDR3: CASSHTGSDTQYF; DNA: TGTGCCAGCAGTCATACAGGGTCAGATACGCAGTATTTT
size: .; D: TRBD2; J: TRBJ2-1; V: TRBV6-6; CDR3: CATGSGSIAYNEQFF; DNA: TGTGCCACCGGTAGCGGGAGTATCGCCTACAATGAGCAGTTCTTC
size: .; D: .; J: TRBJ2-2; V: TRBV28; CDR3: CASSFLRRQAGELFF; DNA: TGTGCCAGCAGTTTCCTAAGGAGACAGGCCGGGGAGCTGTTTTTT
size: .; D: .; J: TRBJ1-2; V: TRBV19; CDR3: CASSINREQNYGYTF; DNA: TGTGCCAGTAGTATCAACCGGGAACAGAACTATGGCTACACCTTC
size: .; D: .; J: TRBJ2-5; V: TRBV5-6; CDR3: CASSLVQQETQYF; DNA: TGTGCCAGCAGCTTGGTGCAGCAAGAGACCCAGTACTTC
size: .; D: TRBD1; J: TRBJ2-7; V: TRBV2; CDR3: CASSRTGLDEQYF; DNA: TGTGCCAGCAGTCGGACAGGGCTCGACGAGCAGTACTTC
size: .; D: .; J: TRBJ1-4; V: TRBV2; CDR3: CASSPGVYEKLFF; DNA: TGTGCCAGCTCCCCGGGGGTATATGAAAAACTGTTTTTT
size: .; D: .; J: TRBJ2-7; V: TRBV5-1; CDR3: CASSWGRYEQYF; DNA: TGCGCCAGCAGCTGGGGGCGGTACGAGCAGTACTTC
size: .; D: .; J: TRBJ1-3; V: TRBV24-1; CDR3: CATSDGGGSGNTIYF; DNA: TGTGCCACCAGTGACGGGGGAGGATCTGGAAACACCATATATTTT
size: .; D: .; J: TRBJ2-2; V: TRBV6-2/TRBV6-3; CDR3: CASSLTGDGELFF; DNA: TGTGCCAGCAGTTTAACGGGGGACGGGGAGCTGTTTTTT
size: .; D: TRBD1; J: TRBJ1-1; V: TRBV19; CDR3: CASSPYTGGEAFF; DNA: TGTGCCAGTAGTCCCTACACAGGGGGCGAGGCTTTCTTT
size: .; D: .; J: TRBJ1-2; V: TRBV5-1; CDR3: CASSLGQVRDGYTF; DNA: TGCGCCAGCAGCTTAGGCCAGGTGAGGGATGGCTACACCTTC
size: .; D: TRBD1; J: TRBJ2-7; V: TRBV6-5; CDR3: CASSYGDSPSYEQYF; DNA: TGTGCCAGCAGTTACGGGGACAGCCCTTCCTACGAGCAGTACTTC
size: .; D: .; J: TRBJ1-2; V: TRBV11-1; CDR3: CASSTQGSYGYTF; DNA: TGTGCCAGCAGCACCCAAGGGAGCTATGGCTACACCTTC
size: .; D: TRBD1; J: TRBJ2-7; V: TRBV6-5; CDR3: CASSYGQGPYEQYF; DNA: TGTGCCAGCAGTTATGGACAGGGTCCCTACGAGCAGTACTTC
size: .; D: .; J: TRBJ1-5; V: TRBV10-1; CDR3: CASSTFGGEQPQHF; DNA: TGCGCCAGCAGTACCTTCGGGGGGGAGCAGCCCCAGCATTTT
size: .; D: .; J: TRBJ1-5; V: TRBV7-2; CDR3: CASSSQGRRQPQHF; DNA: TGTGCCAGCAGCTCCCAGGGCAGGCGCCAGCCCCAGCATTTT
size: .; D: TRBD1; J: TRBJ1-2; V: TRBV4-2; CDR3: CASSSLLDWDRNYGYTF; DNA: TGTGCCAGCAGCAGTTTACTAGACTGGGACAGAAACTATGGCTACACCTTC
size: .; D: .; J: TRBJ2-7; V: TRBV7-9; CDR3: CASSSGHYEQYF; DNA: TGTGCCAGCAGCTCGGGACACTACGAGCAGTACTTC
size: .; D: TRBD2; J: TRBJ2-4; V: TRBV2; CDR3: CASRERAQRGGRDIQYF; DNA: TGTGCCAGCAGGGAAAGGGCCCAGCGGGGGGGCAGGGACATTCAGTACTTC
size: .; D: .; J: TRBJ2-1; V: TRBV24-1; CDR3: CATSLSSSYNEQFF; DNA: TGTGCCACCAGTCTCTCGAGCTCCTACAATGAGCAGTTCTTC
size: once; D: .; J: TRBJ2-5; V: TRBV5-6; CDR3: CASSPSPQETQYF; DNA: TGTGCCAGCAGCCCGAGTCCGCAAGAGACCCAGTACTTC
size: .; D: .; J: TRBJ2-4; V: TRBV4-1; CDR3: CASSQGNARSLAKNIQYF; DNA: TGCGCCAGCAGCCAAGGAAATGCGCGGTCCCTAGCCAAAAACATTCAGTACTTC
size: .; D: TRBD2; J: TRBJ2-3; V: TRBV5-1; CDR3: CASSPDLAGGTDTQYF; DNA: TGCGCCAGCAGTCCGGACCTAGCGGGGGGCACAGATACGCAGTATTTT